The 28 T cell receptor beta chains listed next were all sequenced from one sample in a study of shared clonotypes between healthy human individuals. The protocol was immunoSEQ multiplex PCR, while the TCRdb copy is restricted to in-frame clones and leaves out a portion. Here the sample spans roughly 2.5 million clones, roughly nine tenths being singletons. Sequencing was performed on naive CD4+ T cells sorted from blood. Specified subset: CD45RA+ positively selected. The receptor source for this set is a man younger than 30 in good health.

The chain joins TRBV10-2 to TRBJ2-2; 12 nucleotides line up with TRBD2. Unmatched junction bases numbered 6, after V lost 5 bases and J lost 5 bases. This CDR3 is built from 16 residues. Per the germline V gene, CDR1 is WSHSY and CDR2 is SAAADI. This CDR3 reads CASSLTSGSYTGELFF. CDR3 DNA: TGCGCCAGCAGTTTGACTAGCGGGAGTTATACCGGGGAGCTGTTTTTT.

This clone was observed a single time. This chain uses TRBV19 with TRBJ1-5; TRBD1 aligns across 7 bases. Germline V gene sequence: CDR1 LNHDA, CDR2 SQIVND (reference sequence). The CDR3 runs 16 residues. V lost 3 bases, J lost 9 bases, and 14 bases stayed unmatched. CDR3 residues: CASSMAHRGNSWPQHF. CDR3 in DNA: TGTGCCAGTAGTATGGCCCACAGGGGCAACAGTTGGCCCCAGCATTTT.

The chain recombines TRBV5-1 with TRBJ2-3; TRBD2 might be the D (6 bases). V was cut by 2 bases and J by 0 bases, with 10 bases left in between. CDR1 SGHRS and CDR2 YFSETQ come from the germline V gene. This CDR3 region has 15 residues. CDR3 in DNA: TGCGCCAGCAGCTTTAGCGGTTATAGCACAGATACGCAGTATTTT. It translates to CASSFSGYSTDTQYF. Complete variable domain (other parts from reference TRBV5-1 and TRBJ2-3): KAGVTQTPRYLIKTRGQQVTLSCSPISGHRSVSWYQQTPGQGLQFLFEYFSETQRNKGNFPGRFSGRQFSNSRSEMNVSTLELGDSALYLCASSFSGYSTDTQYFGPGTRLTVL.

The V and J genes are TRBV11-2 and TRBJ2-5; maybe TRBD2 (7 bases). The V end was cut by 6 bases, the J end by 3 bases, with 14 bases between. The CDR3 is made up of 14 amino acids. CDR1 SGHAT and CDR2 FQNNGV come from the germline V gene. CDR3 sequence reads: CASRREGGEETQYF. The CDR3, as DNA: TGTGCCAGCAGACGTGAGGGGGGGGAAGAGACCCAGTACTTC.

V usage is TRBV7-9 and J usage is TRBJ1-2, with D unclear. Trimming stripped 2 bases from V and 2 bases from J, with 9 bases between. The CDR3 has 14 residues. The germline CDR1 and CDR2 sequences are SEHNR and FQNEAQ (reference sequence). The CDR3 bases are TGTGCCAGCAGCTTAAGGACGGTGAACTATGGCTACACCTTC. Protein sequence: CASSLRTVNYGYTF.

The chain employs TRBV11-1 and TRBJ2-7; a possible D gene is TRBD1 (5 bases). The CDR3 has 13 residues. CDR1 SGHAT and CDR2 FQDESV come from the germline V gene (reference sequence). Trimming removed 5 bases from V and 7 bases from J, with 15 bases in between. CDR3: CASSPTVAREQYF. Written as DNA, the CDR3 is TGTGCCAGCAGCCCGACAGTGGCTAGGGAGCAGTACTTC.

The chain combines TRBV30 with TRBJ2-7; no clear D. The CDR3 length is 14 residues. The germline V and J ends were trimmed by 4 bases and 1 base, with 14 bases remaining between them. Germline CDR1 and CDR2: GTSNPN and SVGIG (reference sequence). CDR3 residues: CAWNLKYHSYEQYF. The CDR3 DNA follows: TGTGCCTGGAATTTGAAGTATCATTCCTACGAGCAGTACTTC.

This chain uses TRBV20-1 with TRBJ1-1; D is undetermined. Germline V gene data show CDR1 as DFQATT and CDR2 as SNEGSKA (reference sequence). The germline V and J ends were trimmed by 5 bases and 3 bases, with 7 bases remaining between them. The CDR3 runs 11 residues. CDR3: CSAGWDTEAFF. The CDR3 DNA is TGCAGTGCTGGTTGGGACACTGAAGCTTTCTTT.

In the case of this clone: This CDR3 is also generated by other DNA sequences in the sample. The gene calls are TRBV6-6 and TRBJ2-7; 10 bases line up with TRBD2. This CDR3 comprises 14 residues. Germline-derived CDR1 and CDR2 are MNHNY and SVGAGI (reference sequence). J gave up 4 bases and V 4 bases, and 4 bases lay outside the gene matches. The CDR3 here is CASSSLAGAYEQYF. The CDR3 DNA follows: TGTGCCAGCAGTTCTCTAGCGGGAGCGTACGAGCAGTACTTC.

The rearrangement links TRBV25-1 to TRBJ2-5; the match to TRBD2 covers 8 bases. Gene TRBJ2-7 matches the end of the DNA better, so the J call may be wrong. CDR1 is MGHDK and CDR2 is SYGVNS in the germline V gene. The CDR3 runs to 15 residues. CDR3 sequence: CASSGSGGAWDEQYF. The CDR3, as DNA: TGTGCCAGCAGTGGGTCCGGGGGGGCGTGGGACGAGCAGTACTTC.

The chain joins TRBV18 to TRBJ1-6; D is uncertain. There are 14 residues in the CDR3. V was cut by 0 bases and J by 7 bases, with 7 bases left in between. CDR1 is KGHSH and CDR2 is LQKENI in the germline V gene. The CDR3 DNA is TGTGCCAGCTCACCACCTCTTTCAAATTCACCCCTCCACTTT. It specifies CASSPPLSNSPLHF.

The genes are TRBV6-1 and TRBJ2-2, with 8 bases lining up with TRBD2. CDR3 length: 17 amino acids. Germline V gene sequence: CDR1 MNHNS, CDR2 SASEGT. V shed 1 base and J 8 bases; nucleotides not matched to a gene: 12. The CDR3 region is CASSEEARGLVGGELFF. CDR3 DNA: TGTGCCAGCAGTGAAGAAGCGAGGGGACTAGTTGGAGGGGAGCTGTTTTTT.

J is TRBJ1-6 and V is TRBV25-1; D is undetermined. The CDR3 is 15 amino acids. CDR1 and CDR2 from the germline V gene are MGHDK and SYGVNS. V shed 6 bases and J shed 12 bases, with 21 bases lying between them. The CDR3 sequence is CASSEHRRRGEPLHF. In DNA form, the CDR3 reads TGTGCCAGCAGCGAGCACCGCAGACGGGGAGAACCCCTCCACTTT.

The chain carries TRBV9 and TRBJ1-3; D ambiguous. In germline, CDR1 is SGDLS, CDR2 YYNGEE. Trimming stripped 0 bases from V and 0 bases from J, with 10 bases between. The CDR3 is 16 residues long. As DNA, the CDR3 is TGTGCCAGCAGCGTAGAAGGCAGGTCCTCTGGAAACACCATATATTTT. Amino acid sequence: CASSVEGRSSGNTIYF.

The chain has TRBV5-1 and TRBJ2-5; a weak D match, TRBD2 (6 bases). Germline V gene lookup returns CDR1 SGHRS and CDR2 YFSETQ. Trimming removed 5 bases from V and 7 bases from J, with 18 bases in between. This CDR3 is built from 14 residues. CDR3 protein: CASRTEGALGTQYF. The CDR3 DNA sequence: TGCGCCAGCAGAACGGAGGGCGCTTTAGGGACCCAGTACTTC.

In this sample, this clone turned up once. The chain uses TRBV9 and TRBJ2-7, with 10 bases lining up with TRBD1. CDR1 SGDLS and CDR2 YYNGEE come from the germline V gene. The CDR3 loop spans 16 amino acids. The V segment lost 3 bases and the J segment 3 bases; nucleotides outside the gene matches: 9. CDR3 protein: CASSADLGQGIYEQYF. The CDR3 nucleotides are TGTGCCAGCAGCGCCGACTTGGGACAGGGGATCTACGAGCAGTACTTC.

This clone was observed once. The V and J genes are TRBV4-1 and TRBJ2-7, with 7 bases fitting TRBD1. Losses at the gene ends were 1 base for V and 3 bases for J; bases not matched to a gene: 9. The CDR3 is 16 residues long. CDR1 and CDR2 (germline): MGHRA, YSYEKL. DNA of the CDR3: TGCGCCAGCAGCCAAGGTCCGGCAGGGGGACACTACGAGCAGTACTTC. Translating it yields CASSQGPAGGHYEQYF.

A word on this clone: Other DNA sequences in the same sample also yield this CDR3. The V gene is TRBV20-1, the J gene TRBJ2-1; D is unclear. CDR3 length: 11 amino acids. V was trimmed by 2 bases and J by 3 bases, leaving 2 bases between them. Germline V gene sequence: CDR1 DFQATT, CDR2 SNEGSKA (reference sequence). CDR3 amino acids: CSARNYNEQFF. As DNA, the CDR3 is TGCAGTGCTAGAAACTACAATGAGCAGTTCTTC.

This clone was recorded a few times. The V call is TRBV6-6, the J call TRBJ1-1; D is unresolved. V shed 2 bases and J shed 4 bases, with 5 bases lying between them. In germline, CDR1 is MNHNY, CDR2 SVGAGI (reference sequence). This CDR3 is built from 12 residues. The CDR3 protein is CASSYGITEAFF. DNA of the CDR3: TGTGCCAGCAGTTACGGGATCACTGAAGCTTTCTTT.

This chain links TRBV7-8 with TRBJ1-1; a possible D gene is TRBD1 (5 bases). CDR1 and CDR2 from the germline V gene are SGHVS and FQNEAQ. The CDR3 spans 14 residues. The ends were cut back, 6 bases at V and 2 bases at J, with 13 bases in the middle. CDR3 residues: CASRLGTANTEAFF. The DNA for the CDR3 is TGTGCCAGCAGACTAGGGACGGCTAACACTGAAGCTTTCTTT.

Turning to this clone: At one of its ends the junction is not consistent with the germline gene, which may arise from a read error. The CDR3 bases are TGTGCCAGCAGCTTATTAGCGAGGTCAGGGCACAATCAGCCCCAGCATTTT. This sequence encodes CASSLLARSGHNQPQHF. The chain recombines TRBV27 with TRBJ1-5; possibly TRBD1 for D (5 bases). Germline V lookup: CDR1 MNHEY, CDR2 SMNVEV (reference sequence). The CDR3 loop spans 17 amino acids.

CDR3 nucleotide sequence: TGTGCCAGCAGCGAGCGGGGGGGCTCCTACGAGCAGTACTTC. Translating it yields CASSERGGSYEQYF. This rearrangement joins TRBV6-5 to TRBJ2-7, with 10 bases matching TRBD2. Germline V CDR1 and CDR2: MNHEY, SVGAGI. The CDR3 consists of 14 residues. With V trimmed by 6 bases and J by 0 bases, 2 bases remained unmatched.

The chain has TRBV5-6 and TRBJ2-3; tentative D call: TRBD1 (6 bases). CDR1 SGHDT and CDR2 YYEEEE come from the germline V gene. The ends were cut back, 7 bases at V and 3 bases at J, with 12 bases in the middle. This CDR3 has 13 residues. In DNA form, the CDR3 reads TGTGCCAGCCGTGATAGGGGGACAGATACGCAGTATTTT. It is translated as CASRDRGTDTQYF.

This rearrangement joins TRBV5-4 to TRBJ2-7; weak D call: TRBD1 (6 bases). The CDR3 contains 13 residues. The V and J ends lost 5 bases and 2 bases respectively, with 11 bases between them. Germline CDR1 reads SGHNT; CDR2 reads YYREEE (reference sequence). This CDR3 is CASRGEGAYEQYF. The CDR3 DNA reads TGTGCCAGCAGGGGAGAGGGGGCCTACGAGCAGTACTTC.

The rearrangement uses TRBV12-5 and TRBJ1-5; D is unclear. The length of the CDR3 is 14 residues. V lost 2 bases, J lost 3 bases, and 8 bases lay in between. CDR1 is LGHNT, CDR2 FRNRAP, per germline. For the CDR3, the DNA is TGTGCTAGTGGTTTGCTTGGACTCAATCAGCCCCAGCATTTT. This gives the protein CASGLLGLNQPQHF.

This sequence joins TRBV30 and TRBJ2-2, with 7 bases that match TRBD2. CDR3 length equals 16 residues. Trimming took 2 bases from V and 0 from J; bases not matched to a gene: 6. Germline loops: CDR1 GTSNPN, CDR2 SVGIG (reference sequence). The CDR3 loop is CAWSRGDLTNTGELFF. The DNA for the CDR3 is TGTGCCTGGAGTCGGGGGGACCTAACGAACACCGGGGAGCTGTTTTTT.

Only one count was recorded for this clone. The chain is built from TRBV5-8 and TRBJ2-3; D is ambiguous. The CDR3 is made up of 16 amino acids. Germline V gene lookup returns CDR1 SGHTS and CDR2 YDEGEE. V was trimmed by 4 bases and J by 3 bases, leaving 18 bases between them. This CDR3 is CASSPGSLYPTDTQYF. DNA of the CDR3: TGTGCCAGCAGCCCTGGTTCGTTATATCCAACAGATACGCAGTATTTT.

For the CDR3, the DNA is TGTGCCAGCTCATCGGTACAACCTGGTAATACCAAAAACATTCAGTACTTC. Its translation is CASSSVQPGNTKNIQYF. The chain carries TRBV18 and TRBJ2-4; D is uncertain. The CDR3 is 17 residues long. V gave up 5 bases and J gave up 2 bases, with 19 bases separating them. The germline CDR1 and CDR2 sequences are KGHSH and LQKENI.